The present entry profiles one T cell receptor beta chain with its context. Antigen: not known. Sequencing of the DNA from cultured CD4+ T cells was carried out with the Oncomine TCR Beta short-read assay. TCRdb passed the PCR reads through MiXCR, listing each CDR3 protein once. In the table there are almost 20,000 distinct CDR3 sequences, 80% of which are singletons. The entry originates in a study of vaccination and CD4 T cells after COVID-19. The CDR3 covers 16 residues. Germline values: CDR1 MNHNS, CDR2 SASEGT. Trimming took 2 bases from V and 4 from J; bases not matched to a gene: 8. Treatment defined: roughly 11-day PBMC culture with coronavirus spike peptide pools or control peptides (ViraFEST assay).

This sample comprised CD4+ T cells from blood, cultured in vitro, obtained after SARS-CoV-2 vaccination. The V call is TRBV6-1, the J call TRBJ2-7, with TRBD1 identical over 10 bases. The sequence was obtained from a human donor who received a COVID-19 vaccine. The CDR3 coding sequence is TGTGCCAGCAGTGAAAACCGGGACAGGGGCTTATACGAGCAGTACTTC. Amino acids: CASSENRDRGLYEQYF.